This TCR beta chain was sequenced for a study of molecular identifiers for immune sequencing clone quantification. Study findings and constraints: In naive cells, clones above 20 RNA copies held under 1% of molecules, whereas in effector cells they held over 98%.

Both previously described methods and listed TCR primers were employed to make bulk TCR libraries. MiXCR, run by TCRdb on the PCR reads, gives a single entry per CDR3 protein. The sample contains around 9,000 distinct CDR3 sequences, 15% to 20% of which appear only once. The CDR3 is 13 residues long. J gave up 7 bases and V 5 bases, and 4 bases lay outside the gene matches. Germline CDR1 reads LNHDA; CDR2 reads SQIVND (reference sequence). This clonotype is medium-sized by share. Antigen specificity is unknown. The clonotype comes from a human donor in good health. Some libraries in this study had Jurkat cell RNA spiked in. The rearrangement joins TRBV19 to TRBJ1-5, with TRBD1 matching 8 bases. The sample consisted of naive CD8+ T cells from blood, with Jurkat cell RNA spiked in. Specified subset: FACS-sorted CD8+CD4-CCR7+CD45RA+ naive T cells. As DNA, the CDR3 is TGTGCCAGTAGTCTACAGGGGGGACAGCCCCAGCATTTT. Protein: CASSLQGGQPQHF.